A single sample gave rise to the 27 T cell receptor beta chains below, sequenced in a study of radiotherapy plus CTLA-4 blockade in lung cancer (dated by TCRdb to 2017 to 2018). The protocol used for the library was the immunoSEQ multiplex PCR assay. TCRdb took over this immuneACCESS table, retaining in-frame rearrangements with V and J assigned. Such tables are incomplete; in checked studies, under half of the missing clones stem from an unresolved V gene, and the remainder is unexplained. Within this sample are some 110,000 clones, with roughly 80% of them counted one time only. The ten largest make up 5% to 5.5% of the sample. The sequencing here drew on peripheral blood, taken from a patient treated with radiotherapy plus ipilimumab. All receptors come from a human donor with non-small cell lung cancer who had a partial response to radiotherapy plus ipilimumab.

This clone showed up just a few times. The chain employs TRBV6-6 and TRBJ2-3; 10 bases fit TRBD2. Per the germline V gene, CDR1 is MNHNY and CDR2 is SVGAGI (reference sequence). V shed 6 bases and J 4 bases; nucleotides not matched to a gene: 7. The CDR3 length is 15 residues. DNA for the CDR3: TGTGCCAGCAGCGTAGCGGGAGGAAGCCCAGATACGCAGTATTTT. Translation: CASSVAGGSPDTQYF.

With regard to this clone: A junction boundary mismatches the germline segment, possibly from a read error. J is TRBJ2-5 and V is TRBV7-7; 9 bases are shared with TRBD2. Germline V gene lookup returns CDR1 SSHAT and CDR2 FNYEAQ (reference sequence). The CDR3 covers 15 residues. Here the CDR3 DNA reads TGTGCTAGCAGCCCCTGGGCTAGCGGGGAAGAGACCCAGTACTTC. It specifies CASSPWASGEETQYF.

CDR3 amino acids: CASSWEDTQYF. The CDR3 coding sequence is TGTGCCAGCAGCTGGGAGGATACGCAGTATTTT. V is TRBV7-9 and J is TRBJ2-3, with D perhaps matching TRBD2 (5 bases). CDR1 is SEHNR and CDR2 is FQNEAQ in the germline V gene (reference sequence). Trimming cost V 4 bases and J 6 bases, with 5 bases left between them. The CDR3 spans 11 residues.

This chain uses TRBV4-3 with TRBJ1-4; 7 bases fit TRBD1. Germline CDR1 reads LGHNA; CDR2 reads YSLEER. V lost 3 bases to trimming and J lost 4 bases; unmatched junction nucleotides: 5. The length of the CDR3 is 15 residues. In DNA form, the CDR3 reads TGCGCCAGCAGCCATGGACAGGCTTTTAATGAAAAACTGTTTTTT. It encodes CASSHGQAFNEKLFF.

This sequence joins TRBV30 and TRBJ1-2; D not resolved. The CDR3 runs to 14 residues. The germline V gene encodes CDR1 GTSNPN and CDR2 SVGIG (reference sequence). V was shortened by 0 bases and J by 0 bases, with 8 bases between the two germline ends. The DNA of the CDR3 is TGTGCCTGGAGTGTACCGCCAGCTAACTATGGCTACACCTTC. This translates into CAWSVPPANYGYTF.

The chain uses TRBV30 and TRBJ1-6; 7 positions match TRBD1. With 2 bases clipped from V and 6 bases from J, the junction kept 10 bases outside the gene matches. CDR1 and CDR2 from the germline V gene are GTSNPN and SVGIG (reference sequence). This CDR3 has 16 residues. The CDR3 region is CAWSTKGQKINSPLHF. CDR3 nucleotide sequence: TGTGCCTGGAGTACCAAGGGACAGAAAATTAATTCACCCCTCCACTTT.

The chain is built from TRBV7-9 and TRBJ2-7, with D unclear. The CDR3 totals 14 residues. With 5 bases removed from V and 2 bases from J, the gap between germline ends came to 13 bases. The V gene's germline CDR1 is SEHNR and CDR2 FQNEAQ (reference sequence). Here the CDR3 DNA reads TGTGCCAGCAGCCAGTACCAGACTCCCTACGAGCAGTACTTC. Amino acid sequence: CASSQYQTPYEQYF.

The chain employs TRBV5-1 and TRBJ2-1; TRBD2 matches at 7 bases. The CDR3 sequence is 18 residues long. Per the germline V gene, CDR1 is SGHRS and CDR2 is YFSETQ. V dropped 0 bases and J dropped 0; count of bases not matched to a gene: 9. The CDR3 coding sequence is TGCGCCAGCAGCTTGGGACTAGCTCAACAGAGCTCCTACAATGAGCAGTTCTTC. This encodes CASSLGLAQQSSYNEQFF.

The chain employs TRBV5-1 and TRBJ2-7, with a tentative D call TRBD2 (6 bases). The CDR3 sequence is 14 residues long. Between the trimmed V and J ends, which lost 2 bases and 7 bases, there was a span of 16 bases. The germline V gene encodes CDR1 SGHRS and CDR2 YFSETQ. The CDR3 DNA reads as TGCGCCAGCAGCTTAACGGGACTCCTGTGGGAGCAGTACTTC. Protein product: CASSLTGLLWEQYF.

The chain has TRBV5-6 and TRBJ1-5, with TRBD1 matching 7 bases. This CDR3 is built from 12 residues. V trimming: 4 bases; J trimming: 9 bases; junction bases outside the gene matches: 4. Germline CDR1 SGHDT, CDR2 YYEEEE. CDR3 sequence (DNA): TGTGCCAGCAGCCAGGGGGTTTCGCCCCAGCATTTT. This translates into CASSQGVSPQHF. Full variable domain (remainder filled in from reference TRBV5-6 and TRBJ1-5): DAGVTQSPTHLIKTRGQQVTLRCSPKSGHDTVSWYQQALGQGPQFIFQYYEEEERQRGNFPDRFSGHQFPNYSSELNVNALLLGDSALYLCASSQGVSPQHFGDGTRLSIL.

This rearrangement joins TRBV5-1 to TRBJ2-5, with TRBD2 as a possible D gene (5 bases). V was pared by 4 bases and J by 2 bases, with 15 bases between. Germline V gives CDR1 SGHRS, CDR2 YFSETQ. CDR3 size: 15 residues. CDR3 protein: CASSPIGESQETQYF. Written as DNA, the CDR3 is TGCGCCAGCAGCCCCATCGGGGAGTCGCAAGAGACCCAGTACTTC.

This chain uses TRBV28 with TRBJ1-5, with 7 bases lining up with TRBD1. J lost 4 bases, V lost 5 bases, and 5 bases had no gene match. The CDR3 covers 14 residues. CDR1 MDHEN and CDR2 SYDVKM come from the germline V gene. DNA for the CDR3: TGTGCCAGCAGTCAACAGGGGCCGAATCAGCCCCAGCATTTT. Protein: CASSQQGPNQPQHF.

This chain connects TRBV4-3 to TRBJ2-5; 11 nucleotides match TRBD1. The CDR3 covers 14 residues. V lost 5 bases to trimming and J lost 4 bases; unmatched junction nucleotides: 3. CDR1 and CDR2 (germline): LGHNA, YSLEER. CDR3 DNA: TGCGCCAGCAGCACTGGGACAGGGGGAGAGACCCAGTACTTC. Protein sequence: CASSTGTGGETQYF.

The chain joins TRBV7-6 to TRBJ2-2; 12 bases align to TRBD2. This CDR3 contains 17 residues. Per germline, CDR1 SGHVS and CDR2 FNYEAQ. Trimming cost V 4 bases and J 6 bases; bases outside gene matches: 9. CDR3 amino acids: CASSYPSGRAYSGELFF. DNA for the CDR3: TGTGCCAGCAGCTACCCTAGCGGGAGGGCTTATTCCGGGGAGCTGTTTTTT.

This clone occurred once. Because the CDR3's place on the DNA is in doubt, the DNA is left out and the CDR3 is given as listed by TCRdb. V and J are TRBV6-1 and TRBJ1-2; the table calls TRBD1, which could not be checked here. The CDR3 contains 13 residues when both ends are counted. CDR1 is MNHNS, CDR2 SASEGT, per germline. The CDR3 loop reads CASVPGHNYGCTF.

V is TRBV7-9 and J is TRBJ2-7; D remains unclear. V was pared by 2 bases and J by 4 bases, with 12 bases between. Germline CDR1 and CDR2: SEHNR and FQNEAQ (reference sequence). This CDR3 is 14 amino acids long. The DNA for the CDR3 is TGTGCCAGCAGCTTATCTTACAGTGGGTACGAGCAGTACGTC. This sequence encodes CASSLSYSGYEQYV.

V gene TRBV7-9 combines with J gene TRBJ1-2, with a tentative D call TRBD1 (5 bases). V shed 5 bases and J shed 8 bases, with 18 bases lying between them. This CDR3 is 14 amino acids long. Per germline, CDR1 SEHNR and CDR2 FQNEAQ (reference sequence). The CDR3 DNA reads as TGTGCCAGCAGCAGTTCGACAGTCCCCTGGGGCTACACCTTC. It yields the protein CASSSSTVPWGYTF.

V gene TRBV29-1 combines with J gene TRBJ1-4, with 10 positions matching TRBD1. Germline lookup yields CDR1 SQVTM and CDR2 ANQGSEA. V lost 5 bases, J lost 1 base, and 4 bases stayed unmatched. The CDR3 is made up of 15 amino acids. In DNA, the CDR3 is TGCAGCGTTCGGGACAGGGGAGGAACTAATGAAAAACTGTTTTTT. Translated, it gives CSVRDRGGTNEKLFF.

V gene TRBV6-5 combines with J gene TRBJ1-1; 7 positions agree with TRBD1. Per the germline V gene, CDR1 is MNHEY and CDR2 is SVGAGI. J was trimmed by 0 bases and V by 5 bases; bases with no gene match: 3. The CDR3 length is 14 residues. The CDR3 nucleotides are TGTGCCAGCAGTCAGGACAGGCTGAACACTGAAGCTTTCTTT. Residues: CASSQDRLNTEAFF.

This clone was counted only a few times. The chain has TRBV4-1 and TRBJ2-1; tentative D call: TRBD2 (5 bases). V was trimmed by 2 bases and J by 14 bases, leaving 10 bases between them. Germline lookup yields CDR1 MGHRA and CDR2 YSYEKL. This CDR3 has 11 residues. The CDR3 loop is CASSQREVKFF. The CDR3, as DNA: TGCGCCAGCAGCCAACGGGAAGTGAAGTTCTTC.

A word on this clone: The sample contains more than one DNA sequence encoding this CDR3. The J gene is TRBJ2-2, the V gene TRBV2, with TRBD1 matching 10 bases. The trim removed 6 bases at V and 5 bases at J, leaving 3 bases unmatched. From germline, CDR1 is SNHLY and CDR2 FYNNEI. This CDR3 region has 14 residues. CDR3 residues: CASSGDRGTGELFF. CDR3 sequence (DNA): TGTGCCAGCAGCGGGGACAGGGGTACCGGGGAGCTGTTTTTT.

There are a few counts of this clone. The chain uses TRBV5-4 and TRBJ1-4; 9 bases align to TRBD1. Germline loops: CDR1 SGHNT, CDR2 YYREEE (reference sequence). V was pared by 4 bases and J by 6 bases, with 7 bases of the junction left unmatched. There are 15 residues in the CDR3. CDR3 amino acids: CASSQDTGGYEKLFF. CDR3 DNA: TGTGCCAGCAGCCAAGATACAGGGGGCTATGAAAAACTGTTTTTT.

The V call is TRBV5-3, the J call TRBJ2-7; TRBD1 matches at 7 bases. TRBV5-3 is filed as an ORF, its function uncertain. V was clipped by 4 bases and J by 2 bases; unmatched bases: 6. This CDR3 spans 14 amino acids. CDR3 region: CARSKTGLTYEQYF. CDR3 nucleotide sequence: TGTGCCAGAAGCAAGACAGGGTTGACCTACGAGCAGTACTTC.

This chain's CDR3 is CASSLHSFRESGNTIYF. The CDR3 bases are TGTGCCAGCAGTTTACACAGTTTCAGGGAATCTGGAAACACCATATATTTT. The rearrangement joins TRBV28 to TRBJ1-3; D is perhaps TRBD1 (5 bases). Germline values: CDR1 MDHEN, CDR2 SYDVKM. CDR3 length equals 17 residues. V was clipped by 2 bases and J by 1 base, with 15 bases between them.

This clone was seen only a few times. The chain employs TRBV28 and TRBJ2-2; D is undetermined. Germline V CDR1 and CDR2: MDHEN, SYDVKM. The CDR3 runs to 15 residues. Trimming cost V 6 bases and J 2 bases, with 13 bases left between them. The CDR3, as DNA: TGTGCCAGCAGGGTTACTAACGGAAACACCGGGGAGCTGTTTTTT. It encodes CASRVTNGNTGELFF.

This clone is medium-sized in the sample. The chain is built from TRBV4-1 and TRBJ2-1; 9 bases agree with TRBD2. Germline V CDR1 and CDR2: MGHRA, YSYEKL. V dropped 0 bases and J dropped 4; count of bases not matched to a gene: 1. This CDR3 comprises 15 residues. The CDR3 sequence is CASSQELAGYNEQFF. In DNA, the CDR3 is TGCGCCAGCAGCCAAGAGCTAGCGGGGTACAATGAGCAGTTCTTC.

The chain uses TRBV6-5 and TRBJ2-7; 10 bases are a match to TRBD1. This CDR3 is 16 amino acids long. CDR1 MNHEY and CDR2 SVGAGI come from the germline V gene. Unmatched junction bases numbered 5, after V lost 1 base and J lost 2 bases. CDR3 loop: CASSYWTGGDAYEQYF. CDR3 in DNA: TGTGCCAGCAGTTACTGGACAGGGGGGGATGCCTACGAGCAGTACTTC.